Below are 5 T cell receptor beta chains sequenced from a single sample in a study of vaccination and CD4 T cells after COVID-19. Treatment noted: roughly nine-day PBMC culture with coronavirus spike peptide pools or control peptides (ViraFEST assay). What these receptors recognize is not known. The Oncomine TCR Beta short-read assay was applied to DNA of cultured CD4+ T cells. TCRdb processed the PCR reads anew with MiXCR; each CDR3 protein has one entry. The table records over 10,000 distinct CDR3 sequences, about 76% of them present only once. Input material: CD4+ T cells from blood, cultured in vitro. These receptors were obtained from a human donor who had recovered from COVID-19.

This chain connects TRBV15 to TRBJ1-2; D is undetermined. Germline CDR1 is LNHNV and CDR2 is YYDKDF (reference sequence). This CDR3 contains 14 residues. Trimming shortened V by 0 bases and J by 6 bases, and 11 bases separated the two germline ends. The CDR3 spells CATSRDFGSNGYTF. The CDR3 DNA follows: TGTGCCACCAGCAGAGATTTCGGAAGTAATGGCTACACCTTC.

This chain links TRBV20-1 with TRBJ1-4; a possible D gene is TRBD1 (6 bases). V lost 2 bases, J lost 10 bases, and 17 bases lay in between. Germline V gene lookup returns CDR1 DFQATT and CDR2 SNEGSKA (reference sequence). The CDR3 is 14 amino acids. CDR3 DNA: TGCAGTGCTAGATTTCCCGGGGAGGGGGGAAAACTGTTTTTT. Protein product: CSARFPGEGGKLFF.

The chain carries TRBV7-9 and TRBJ1-2; possibly TRBD1 for D (5 bases). The germline V and J ends were trimmed by 3 bases and 5 bases, with 13 bases remaining between them. The germline V gene encodes CDR1 SEHNR and CDR2 FQNEAQ (reference sequence). The CDR3 extends over 14 amino acids. The CDR3 region is CASSFLTDSYGYTF. CDR3 nucleotides: TGTGCCAGCAGCTTTTTGACAGATTCATATGGCTACACCTTC.

This clonotype came up a few times. The J gene is TRBJ1-2, the V gene TRBV6-1, with D unclear. CDR3 length: 13 amino acids. Germline V lookup: CDR1 MNHNS, CDR2 SASEGT. Trimming shortened V by 3 bases and J by 4 bases, and 9 bases separated the two germline ends. The CDR3 nucleotides read TGTGCCAGCAGTGAGAATATCGGCTATGGCTACACCTTC. Residues: CASSENIGYGYTF.

The gene calls are TRBV6-1 and TRBJ1-4; no clear D. CDR1 and CDR2 (germline): MNHNS, SASEGT. Trimming stripped 6 bases from V and 0 bases from J, with 11 bases between. The CDR3 consists of 15 residues. This chain's CDR3 is CASSPSTATNEKLFF. CDR3 in DNA: TGTGCCAGCAGCCCCTCAACAGCAACTAATGAAAAACTGTTTTTT.